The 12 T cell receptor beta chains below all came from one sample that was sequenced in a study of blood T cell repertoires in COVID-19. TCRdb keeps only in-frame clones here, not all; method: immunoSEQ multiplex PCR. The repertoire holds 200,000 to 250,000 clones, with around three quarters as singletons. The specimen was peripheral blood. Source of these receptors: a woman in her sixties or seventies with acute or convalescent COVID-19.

For the CDR3, the DNA is TGTGCCAGTAGGAGGTCAAGCTCCTACAATGAGCAGTTCTTC. It translates to CASRRSSSYNEQFF. The chain couples TRBV19 to TRBJ2-1; D gene uncertain. The CDR3 sequence is 14 residues long. Trimming stripped 6 bases from V and 0 bases from J, with 9 bases between. Germline CDR1 LNHDA, CDR2 SQIVND (reference sequence).

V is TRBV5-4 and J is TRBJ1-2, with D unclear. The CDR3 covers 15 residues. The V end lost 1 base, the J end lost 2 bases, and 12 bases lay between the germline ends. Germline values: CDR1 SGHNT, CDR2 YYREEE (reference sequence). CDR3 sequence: CASSLWAAANYGYTF. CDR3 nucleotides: TGTGCCAGCAGCTTGTGGGCAGCTGCCAACTATGGCTACACCTTC.

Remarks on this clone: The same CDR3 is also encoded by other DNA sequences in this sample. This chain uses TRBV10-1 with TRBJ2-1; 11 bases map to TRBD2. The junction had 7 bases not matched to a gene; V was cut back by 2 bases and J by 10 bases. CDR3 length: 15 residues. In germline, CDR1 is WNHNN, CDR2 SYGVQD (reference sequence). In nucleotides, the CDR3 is TGCGCCAGCAGTGAGGGTAGCGGGGGGGCCCGAGAGCAGTTCTTC. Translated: CASSEGSGGAREQFF.

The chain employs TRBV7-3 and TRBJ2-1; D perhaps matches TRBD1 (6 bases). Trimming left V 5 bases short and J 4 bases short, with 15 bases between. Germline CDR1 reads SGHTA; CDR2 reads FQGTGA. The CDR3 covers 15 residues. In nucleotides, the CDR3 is TGTGCCAGCAGCCAGGGGACGGAAAAATACAATGAGCAGTTCTTC. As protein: CASSQGTEKYNEQFF. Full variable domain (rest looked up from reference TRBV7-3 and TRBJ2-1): GAGVSQTPSNKVTEKGKYVELRCDPISGHTALYWYRQSLGQGPEFLIYFQGTGAADDSGLPNDRFFAVRPEGSVSTLKIQRTERGDSAVYLCASSQGTEKYNEQFFGPGTRLTVL.

DNA of the CDR3: TGCAGCGTTGAAGGGGGGGGGCCCGATGAGCAGTTCTTC. Amino acids: CSVEGGGPDEQFF. The gene calls are TRBV29-1 and TRBJ2-1, with D possibly being TRBD2 (7 bases). From germline, CDR1 is SQVTM and CDR2 ANQGSEA. The CDR3 contains 13 residues. The germline V and J ends were trimmed by 1 base and 8 bases, with 12 bases remaining between them.

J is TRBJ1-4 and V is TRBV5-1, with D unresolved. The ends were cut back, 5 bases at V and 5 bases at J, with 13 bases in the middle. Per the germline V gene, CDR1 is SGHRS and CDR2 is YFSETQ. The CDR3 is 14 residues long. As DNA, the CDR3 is TGCGCCAGCAGTTCCGGTTCGCTGAATGAAAAACTGTTTTTT. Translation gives CASSSGSLNEKLFF.

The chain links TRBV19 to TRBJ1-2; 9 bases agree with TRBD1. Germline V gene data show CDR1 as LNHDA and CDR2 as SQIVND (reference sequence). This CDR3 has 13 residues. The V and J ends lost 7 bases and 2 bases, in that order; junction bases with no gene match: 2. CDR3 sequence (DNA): TGTGCCAGTACCGACAGGGGGAACTATGGCTACACCTTC. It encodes CASTDRGNYGYTF.

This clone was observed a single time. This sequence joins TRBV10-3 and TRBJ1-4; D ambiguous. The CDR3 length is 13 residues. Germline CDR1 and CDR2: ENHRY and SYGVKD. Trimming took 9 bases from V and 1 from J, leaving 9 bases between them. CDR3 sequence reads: CAIAGETNEKLFF. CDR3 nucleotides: TGTGCCATTGCAGGCGAAACTAATGAAAAACTGTTTTTT.

DNA of the CDR3: TGTGCCAGCAGTTTATCGGGGCCAGGGAGGTTGGGTCGGGAGACCCAGTACTTC. Encoded protein: CASSLSGPGRLGRETQYF. The V gene is TRBV27, the J gene TRBJ2-5; a possible D gene is TRBD2 (6 bases). Germline V gives CDR1 MNHEY, CDR2 SMNVEV (reference sequence). This CDR3 comprises 18 residues. Trimming removed 0 bases at V and 5 bases at J, with 22 bases between.

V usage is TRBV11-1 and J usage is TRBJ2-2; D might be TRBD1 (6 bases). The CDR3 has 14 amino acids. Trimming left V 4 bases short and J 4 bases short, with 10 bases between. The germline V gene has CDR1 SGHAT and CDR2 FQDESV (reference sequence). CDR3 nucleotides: TGTGCCAGCAGCTGGAACAGGGTCACCGGGGAGCTGTTTTTT. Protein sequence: CASSWNRVTGELFF.

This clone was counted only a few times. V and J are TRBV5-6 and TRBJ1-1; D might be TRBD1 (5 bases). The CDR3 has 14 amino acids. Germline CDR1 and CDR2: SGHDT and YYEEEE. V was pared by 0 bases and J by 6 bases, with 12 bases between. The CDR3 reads CASSLVGARPEAFF. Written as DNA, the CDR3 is TGTGCCAGCAGCTTGGTAGGGGCGCGACCTGAAGCTTTCTTT. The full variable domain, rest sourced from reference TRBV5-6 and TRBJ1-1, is DAGVTQSPTHLIKTRGQQVTLRCSPKSGHDTVSWYQQALGQGPQFIFQYYEEEERQRGNFPDRFSGHQFPNYSSELNVNALLLGDSALYLCASSLVGARPEAFFGQGTRLTVV.

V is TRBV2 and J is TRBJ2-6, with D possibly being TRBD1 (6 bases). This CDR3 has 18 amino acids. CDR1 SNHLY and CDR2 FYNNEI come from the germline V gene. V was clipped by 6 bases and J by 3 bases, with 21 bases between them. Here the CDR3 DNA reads TGTGCCAGCAGCGAAAGGGGGTCCCCGGGGCGTGGGGCCAACGTCCTGACTTTC. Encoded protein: CASSERGSPGRGANVLTF.